Described below is a single T cell receptor beta chain sequence and its context. The data were taken from a study of blood T cell repertoires in COVID-19. Looking at the study overall: The samples span acute and convalescent COVID-19 from the United States, Italy and Spain. Sources were T cells, B-cell-depleted T cells, or PBMCs; the material itself was cDNA or gDNA.

Under the authors' procedure: Quantification of nucleated cells was approximated via reference gene primer amplification. The data were produced by immunoSEQ multiplex PCR, yet TCRdb's version contains in-frame clones alone and is incomplete. V, J and clone size derive from that table, while D and trimming were established from the DNA sequence. Of about 71,000 clones listed, roughly 85% are singletons. The V and J ends lost 6 bases and 1 base respectively, with 10 bases between them. The CDR3 is 14 amino acids. From germline, CDR1 is LNHDA and CDR2 SQIVND (reference sequence). The sequence was collected from a man older than 75 with acute or convalescent COVID-19. J is TRBJ1-5 and V is TRBV19; unclear D gene. The sequencing input was peripheral blood. CDR3 sequence (DNA): TGTGCCAGTAGGATGACATTGAGCAATCAGCCCCAGCATTTT. Translated: CASRMTLSNQPQHF.